This record covers a single T cell receptor (beta chain). No antigen is known for it. This record belongs to a study of T cell repertoires in cytomegalovirus infection. Looking at the study overall: In public TCR beta signatures, there were indications of both CMV infection and matching HLA type.

V shed 6 bases and J shed 7 bases, with 19 bases lying between them. From germline, CDR1 is DFQATT and CDR2 SNEGSKA (reference sequence). This CDR3 contains 14 residues. TCRdb re-called the reads through MiXCR, storing one row per CDR3 protein. The profile shows 100,000 to 150,000 distinct CDR3 sequences, about 10% of them singletons. Study-level results: Of the TCR beta families, the public ones yielded a cumulative frequency that identified carriers of CMV plus the relevant HLA. Across the ex vivo response, the dominant clonotypes were HLA-C-restricted CMV-specific TCR beta clonotypes.

Sequenced: PBMCs. The chain uses TRBV20-1 and TRBJ1-5, with D perhaps TRBD1 (6 bases). This receptor was obtained from a human donor in good health (CMV status not recorded). Some clones in this sample may be carry-over from other donors' samples. In nucleotides, the CDR3 is TGCAGTGCCAGGGAGGGGGGGAACGGACAGCCCCAGCATTTT. It codes for CSAREGGNGQPQHF.